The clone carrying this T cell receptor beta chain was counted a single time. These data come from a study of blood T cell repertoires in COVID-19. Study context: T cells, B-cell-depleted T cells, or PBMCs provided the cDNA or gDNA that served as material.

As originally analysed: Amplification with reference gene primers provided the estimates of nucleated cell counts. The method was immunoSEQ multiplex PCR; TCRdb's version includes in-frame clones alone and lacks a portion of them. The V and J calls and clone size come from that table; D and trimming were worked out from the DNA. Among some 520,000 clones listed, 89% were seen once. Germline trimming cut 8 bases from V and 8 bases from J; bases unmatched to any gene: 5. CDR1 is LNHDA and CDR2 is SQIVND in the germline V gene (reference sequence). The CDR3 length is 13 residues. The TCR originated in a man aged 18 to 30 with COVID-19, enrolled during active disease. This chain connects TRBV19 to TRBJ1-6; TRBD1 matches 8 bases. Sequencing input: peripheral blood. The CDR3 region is CASCDRGYSPLHF. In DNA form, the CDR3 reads TGTGCCAGTTGTGACAGGGGTTATTCACCCCTCCACTTT.